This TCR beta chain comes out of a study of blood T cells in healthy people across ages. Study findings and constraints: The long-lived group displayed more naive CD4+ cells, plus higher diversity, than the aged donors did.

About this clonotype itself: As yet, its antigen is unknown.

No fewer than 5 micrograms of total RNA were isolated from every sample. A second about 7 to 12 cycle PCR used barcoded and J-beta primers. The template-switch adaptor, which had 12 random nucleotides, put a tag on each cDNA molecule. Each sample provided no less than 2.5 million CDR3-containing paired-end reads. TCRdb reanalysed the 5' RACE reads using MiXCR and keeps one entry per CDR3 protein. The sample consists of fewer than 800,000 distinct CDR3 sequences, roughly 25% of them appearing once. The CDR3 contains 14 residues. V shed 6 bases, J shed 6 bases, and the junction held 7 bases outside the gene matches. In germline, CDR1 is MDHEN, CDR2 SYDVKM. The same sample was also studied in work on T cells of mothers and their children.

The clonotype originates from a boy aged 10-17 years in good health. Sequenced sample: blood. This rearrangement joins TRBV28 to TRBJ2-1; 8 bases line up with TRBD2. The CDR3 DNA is TGTGCCAGCAGGCCGGGAGGGACTCGCAATGAGCAGTTCTTC. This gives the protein CASRPGGTRNEQFF. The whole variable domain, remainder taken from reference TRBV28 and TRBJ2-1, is DVKVTQSSRYLVKRTGEKVFLECVQDMDHENMFWYRQDPGLGLRLIYFSYDVKMKEKGDIPEGYSVSREKKERFSLILESASTNQTSMYLCASRPGGTRNEQFFGPGTRLTVL.